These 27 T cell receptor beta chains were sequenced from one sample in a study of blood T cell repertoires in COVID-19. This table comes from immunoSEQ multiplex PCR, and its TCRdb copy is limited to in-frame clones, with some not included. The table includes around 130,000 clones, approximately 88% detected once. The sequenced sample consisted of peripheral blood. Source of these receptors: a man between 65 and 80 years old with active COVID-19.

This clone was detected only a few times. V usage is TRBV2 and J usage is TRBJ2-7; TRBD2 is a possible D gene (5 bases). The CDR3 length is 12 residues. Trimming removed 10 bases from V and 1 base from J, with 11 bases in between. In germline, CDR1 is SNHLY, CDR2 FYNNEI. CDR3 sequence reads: CATRSGSYEQYF. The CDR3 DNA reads TGTGCCACTAGGAGCGGATCCTACGAGCAGTACTTC.

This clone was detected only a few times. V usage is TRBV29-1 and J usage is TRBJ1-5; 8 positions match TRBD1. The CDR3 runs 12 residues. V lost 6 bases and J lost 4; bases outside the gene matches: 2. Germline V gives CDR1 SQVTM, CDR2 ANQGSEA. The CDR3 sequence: CSVRQGNQPQHF. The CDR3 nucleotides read TGCAGCGTGAGACAGGGGAATCAGCCCCAGCATTTT. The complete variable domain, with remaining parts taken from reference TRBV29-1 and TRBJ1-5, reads SAVISQKPSRDICQRGTSLTIQCQVDSQVTMMFWYRQQPGQSLTLIATANQGSEATYESGFVIDKFPISRPNLTFSTLTVSNMSPEDSSIYLCSVRQGNQPQHFGDGTRLSIL.

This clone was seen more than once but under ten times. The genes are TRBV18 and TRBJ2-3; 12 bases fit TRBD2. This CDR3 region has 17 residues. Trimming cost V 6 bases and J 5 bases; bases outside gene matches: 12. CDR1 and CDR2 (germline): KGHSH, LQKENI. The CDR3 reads CASSPRLAGGRGDTQYF. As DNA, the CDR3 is TGTGCCAGCTCTCCCCGGCTAGCGGGAGGGAGGGGAGATACGCAGTATTTT.

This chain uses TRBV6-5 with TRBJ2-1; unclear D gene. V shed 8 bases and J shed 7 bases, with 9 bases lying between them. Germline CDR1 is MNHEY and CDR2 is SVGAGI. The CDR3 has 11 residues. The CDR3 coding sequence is TGTGCCAGCGGCCGCTCAAATGAGCAGTTCTTC. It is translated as CASGRSNEQFF.

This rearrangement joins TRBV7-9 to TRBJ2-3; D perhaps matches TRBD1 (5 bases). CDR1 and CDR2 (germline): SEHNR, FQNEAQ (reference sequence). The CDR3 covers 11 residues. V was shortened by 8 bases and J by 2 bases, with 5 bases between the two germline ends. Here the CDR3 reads CASGATDTQYF. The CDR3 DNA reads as TGTGCCAGCGGGGCCACAGATACGCAGTATTTT.

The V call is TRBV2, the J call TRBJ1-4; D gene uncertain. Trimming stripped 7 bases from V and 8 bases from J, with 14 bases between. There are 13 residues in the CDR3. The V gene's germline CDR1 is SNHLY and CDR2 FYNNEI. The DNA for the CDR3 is TGTGCCAGCAAGAGGGCAGTCAGGGAAAAACTGTTTTTT. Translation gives CASKRAVREKLFF. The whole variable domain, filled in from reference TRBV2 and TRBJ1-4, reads EPEVTQTPSHQVTQMGQEVILRCVPISNHLYFYWYRQILGQKVEFLVSFYNNEISEKSEIFDDQFSVERPDGSNFTLKIRSTKLEDSAMYFCASKRAVREKLFFGSGTQLSVL.

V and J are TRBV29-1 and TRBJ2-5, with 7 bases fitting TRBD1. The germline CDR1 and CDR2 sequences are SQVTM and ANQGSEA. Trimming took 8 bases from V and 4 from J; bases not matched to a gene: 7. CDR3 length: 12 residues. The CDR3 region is CSLRQGRETQYF. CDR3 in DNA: TGCAGCCTGAGACAGGGAAGAGAGACCCAGTACTTC.

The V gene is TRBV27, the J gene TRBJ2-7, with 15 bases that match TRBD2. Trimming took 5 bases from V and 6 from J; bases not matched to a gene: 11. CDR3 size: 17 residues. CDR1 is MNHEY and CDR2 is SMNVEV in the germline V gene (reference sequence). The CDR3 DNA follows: TGTGCCAGCAGTGCGCCGGGACTAGCGGGAGGCGGGCGCGAGCAGTACTTC. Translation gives CASSAPGLAGGGREQYF.

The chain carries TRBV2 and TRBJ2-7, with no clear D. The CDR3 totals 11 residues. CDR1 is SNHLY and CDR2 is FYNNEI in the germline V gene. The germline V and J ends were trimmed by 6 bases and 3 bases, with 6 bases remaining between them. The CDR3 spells CASRVSYEQYF. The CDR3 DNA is TGTGCCAGCAGGGTTAGCTACGAGCAGTACTTC.

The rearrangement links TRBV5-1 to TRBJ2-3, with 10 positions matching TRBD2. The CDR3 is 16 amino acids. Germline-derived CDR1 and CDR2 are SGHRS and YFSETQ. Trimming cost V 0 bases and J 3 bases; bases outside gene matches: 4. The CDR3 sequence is CASSLATSGVTDTQYF. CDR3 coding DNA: TGCGCCAGCAGCTTGGCCACTAGCGGGGTAACAGATACGCAGTATTTT.

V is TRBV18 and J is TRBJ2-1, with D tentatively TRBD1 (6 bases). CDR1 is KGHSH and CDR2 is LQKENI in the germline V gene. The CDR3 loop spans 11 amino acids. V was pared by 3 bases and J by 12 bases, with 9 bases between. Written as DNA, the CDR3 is TGTGCCAGCTCACCTGCGGACAGGCAGTTCTTC. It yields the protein CASSPADRQFF.

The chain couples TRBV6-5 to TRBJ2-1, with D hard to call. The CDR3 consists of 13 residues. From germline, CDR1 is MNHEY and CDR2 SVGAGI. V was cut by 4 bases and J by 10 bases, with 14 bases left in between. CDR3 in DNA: TGTGCCAGCAGTTCCGGTAGAACCGGGGAGCAGTTCTTC. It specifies CASSSGRTGEQFF.

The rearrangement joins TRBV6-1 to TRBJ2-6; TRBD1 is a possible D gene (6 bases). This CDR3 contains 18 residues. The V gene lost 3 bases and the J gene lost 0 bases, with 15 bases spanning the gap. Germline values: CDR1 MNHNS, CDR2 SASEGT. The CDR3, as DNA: TGTGCCAGCAGTGATCTTGACAGGAGATTCTCTGGGGCCAACGTCCTGACTTTC. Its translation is CASSDLDRRFSGANVLTF.

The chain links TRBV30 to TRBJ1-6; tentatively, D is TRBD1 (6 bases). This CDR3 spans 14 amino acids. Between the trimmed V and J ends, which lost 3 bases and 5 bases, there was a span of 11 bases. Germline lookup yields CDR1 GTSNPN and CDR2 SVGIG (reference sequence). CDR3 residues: CAWRRQANNSPLHF. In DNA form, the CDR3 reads TGTGCCTGGAGGAGACAGGCGAATAATTCACCCCTCCACTTT.

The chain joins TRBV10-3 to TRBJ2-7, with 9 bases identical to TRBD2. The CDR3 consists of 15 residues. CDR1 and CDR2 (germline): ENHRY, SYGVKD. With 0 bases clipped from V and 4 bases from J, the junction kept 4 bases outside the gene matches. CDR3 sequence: CAISESLAGMYEQYF. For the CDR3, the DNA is TGTGCCATCAGTGAGTCGCTAGCGGGAATGTACGAGCAGTACTTC.

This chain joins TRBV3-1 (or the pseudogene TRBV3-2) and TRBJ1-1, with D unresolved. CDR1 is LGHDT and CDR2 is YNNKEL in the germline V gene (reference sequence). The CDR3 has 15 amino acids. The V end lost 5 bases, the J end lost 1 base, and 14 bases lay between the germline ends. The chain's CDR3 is CASSGLGSPNTEAFF. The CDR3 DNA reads TGTGCCAGCAGCGGACTGGGGTCCCCGAACACTGAAGCTTTCTTT.

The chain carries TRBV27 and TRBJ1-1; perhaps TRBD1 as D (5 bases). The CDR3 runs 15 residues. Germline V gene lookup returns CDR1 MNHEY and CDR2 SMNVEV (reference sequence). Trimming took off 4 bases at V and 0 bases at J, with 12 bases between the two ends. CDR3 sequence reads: CASSSPGLMNTEAFF. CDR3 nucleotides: TGTGCCAGCAGTTCCCCGGGACTTATGAACACTGAAGCTTTCTTT.

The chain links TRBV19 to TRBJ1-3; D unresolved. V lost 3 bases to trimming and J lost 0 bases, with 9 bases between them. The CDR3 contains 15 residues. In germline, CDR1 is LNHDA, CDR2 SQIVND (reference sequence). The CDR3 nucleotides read TGTGCCAGTAGTATGGACGGGAGCTCTGGAAACACCATATATTTT. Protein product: CASSMDGSSGNTIYF.

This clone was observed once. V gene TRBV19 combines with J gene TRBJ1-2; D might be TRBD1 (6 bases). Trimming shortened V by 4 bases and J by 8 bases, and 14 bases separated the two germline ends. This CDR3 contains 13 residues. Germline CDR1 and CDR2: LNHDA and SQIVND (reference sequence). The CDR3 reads CASSTYRDQGYTF. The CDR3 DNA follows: TGTGCCAGTAGTACTTACAGGGATCAAGGCTACACCTTC.

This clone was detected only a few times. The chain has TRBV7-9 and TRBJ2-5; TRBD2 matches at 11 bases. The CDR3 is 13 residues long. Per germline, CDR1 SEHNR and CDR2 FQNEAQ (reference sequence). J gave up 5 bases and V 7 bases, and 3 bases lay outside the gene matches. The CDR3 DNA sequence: TGTGCCAGCACGACTAGCGGGATGGAGACCCAGTACTTC. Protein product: CASTTSGMETQYF.

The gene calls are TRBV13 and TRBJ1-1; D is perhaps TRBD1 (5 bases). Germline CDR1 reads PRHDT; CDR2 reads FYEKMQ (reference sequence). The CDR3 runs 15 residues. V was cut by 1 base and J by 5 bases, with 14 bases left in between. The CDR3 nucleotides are TGTGCCAGCAGCTTAGAGGCAGGGAAGGGGACTGAAGCTTTCTTT. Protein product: CASSLEAGKGTEAFF.

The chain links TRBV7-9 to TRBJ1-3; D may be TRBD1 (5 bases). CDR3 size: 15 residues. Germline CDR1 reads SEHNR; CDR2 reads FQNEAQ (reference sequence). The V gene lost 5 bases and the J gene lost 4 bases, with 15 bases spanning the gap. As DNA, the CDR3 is TGTGCCAGCAGCCCCCGTTCAGGGTACGGAAACACCATATATTTT. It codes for CASSPRSGYGNTIYF.

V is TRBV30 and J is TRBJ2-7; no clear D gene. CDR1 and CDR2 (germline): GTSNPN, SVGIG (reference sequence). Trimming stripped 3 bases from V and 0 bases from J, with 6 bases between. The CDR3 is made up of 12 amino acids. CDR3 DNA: TGTGCCTGGAGCCCGGGCTCCTACGAGCAGTACTTC. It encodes CAWSPGSYEQYF.

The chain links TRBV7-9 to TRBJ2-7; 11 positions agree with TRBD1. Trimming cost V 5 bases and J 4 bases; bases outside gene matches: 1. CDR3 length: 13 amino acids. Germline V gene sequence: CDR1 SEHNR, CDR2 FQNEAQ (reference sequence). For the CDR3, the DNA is TGTGCCAGCAGCGGGACAGGGGGATACGAGCAGTACTTC. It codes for CASSGTGGYEQYF. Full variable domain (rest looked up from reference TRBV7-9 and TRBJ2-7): DTGVSQNPRHKITKRGQNVTFRCDPISEHNRLYWYRQTLGQGPEFLTYFQNEAQLEKSRLLSDRFSAERPKGSFSTLEIQRTEQGDSAMYLCASSGTGGYEQYFGPGTRLTVT.

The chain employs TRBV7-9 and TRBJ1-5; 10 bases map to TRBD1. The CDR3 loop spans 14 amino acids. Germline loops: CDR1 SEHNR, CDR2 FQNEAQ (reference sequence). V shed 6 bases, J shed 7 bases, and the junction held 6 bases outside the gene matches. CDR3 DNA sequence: TGTGCCAGCAGTTTCGGGACAGGGGTCCAGCCCCAGCATTTT. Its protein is CASSFGTGVQPQHF.

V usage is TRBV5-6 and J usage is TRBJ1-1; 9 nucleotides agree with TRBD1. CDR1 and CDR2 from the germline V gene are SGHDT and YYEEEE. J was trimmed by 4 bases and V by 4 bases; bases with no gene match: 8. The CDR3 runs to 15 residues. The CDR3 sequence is CASSTPGQGSTEAFF. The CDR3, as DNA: TGTGCCAGCAGCACACCGGGACAGGGCAGCACTGAAGCTTTCTTT.

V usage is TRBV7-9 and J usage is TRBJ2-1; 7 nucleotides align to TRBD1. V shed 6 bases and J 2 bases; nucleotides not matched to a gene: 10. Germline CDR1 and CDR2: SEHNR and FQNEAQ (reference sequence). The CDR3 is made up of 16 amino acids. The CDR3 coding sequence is TGTGCCAGCAGATCCGGACAGGTACCCCCCTACAATGAGCAGTTCTTC. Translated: CASRSGQVPPYNEQFF.